These 21 T cell receptor beta chains were sequenced from one sample in a study of T-cell reconstitution after alpha-beta-depleted transplantation in children. Unique molecular identifiers were incorporated when the TCRbeta library was constructed. MiXCR was run by TCRdb on the PCR reads, yielding one entry per CDR3 protein. In the table there are approximately 340,000 distinct CDR3 sequences, about a tenth of which are singletons. This material consisted of PBMCs from the stem cell graft donor, taken from the stem cell graft. The source of these receptors is a human donor who donated a stem cell graft to a child with acute lymphoblastic leukemia.

The chain has TRBV3-1 and TRBJ1-1; D ambiguous. Per germline, CDR1 LGHDT and CDR2 YNNKEL (reference sequence). CDR3 size: 14 residues. V was shortened by 1 base and J by 1 base, with 7 bases between the two germline ends. The CDR3 spells CASSQGAGNTEAFF. The CDR3 DNA reads TGTGCCAGCAGCCAAGGGGCGGGGAACACTGAAGCTTTCTTT.

This sequence joins TRBV11-2 and TRBJ1-5; 9 bases agree with TRBD1. This CDR3 spans 23 amino acids. Germline V gives CDR1 SGHAT, CDR2 FQNNGV. With 0 bases clipped from V and 6 bases from J, the junction kept 27 bases outside the gene matches. The CDR3 region is CASSLEAAGLARQGGRCGQPQHF. CDR3 sequence (DNA): TGTGCCAGCAGCTTAGAAGCGGCTGGTTTGGCCCGACAGGGGGGACGATGCGGTCAGCCCCAGCATTTT.

This clonotype was detected a few times. The rearrangement uses TRBV5-1 and TRBJ2-2, with 10 bases identical to TRBD2. Germline V lookup: CDR1 SGHRS, CDR2 YFSETQ. The CDR3 is 16 amino acids. The V gene end was trimmed by 1 base and the J gene end by 1 base; junction bases not matched to a gene: 1. This CDR3 is CASSLSSGRNTGELFF. Here the CDR3 DNA reads TGCGCCAGCAGCTTGTCTAGCGGGAGGAACACCGGGGAGCTGTTTTTT.

There are a few counts of this clonotype. V and J are TRBV28 and TRBJ1-2; no clear D gene. The germline gives CDR1 MDHEN, CDR2 SYDVKM. V gave up 1 base and J gave up 2 bases, with 17 bases separating them. This CDR3 comprises 17 residues. CDR3 sequence: CASSLSGRRNLNYGYTF. Here the CDR3 DNA reads TGTGCCAGCAGTTTATCGGGTCGCAGGAACTTAAACTATGGCTACACCTTC.

A few counts support this clonotype. The chain carries TRBV6-1 and TRBJ1-1; 7 bases are a match to TRBD1. J was trimmed by 0 bases and V by 6 bases; bases with no gene match: 7. Germline V gene sequence: CDR1 MNHNS, CDR2 SASEGT. This CDR3 has 15 residues. The CDR3 sequence: CASSHDRDMNTEAFF. Here the CDR3 DNA reads TGTGCCAGCAGCCACGACAGGGATATGAACACTGAAGCTTTCTTT.

This clonotype appeared a few times. V is TRBV5-1 and J is TRBJ1-1; tentative D call: TRBD1 (5 bases). The germline gives CDR1 SGHRS, CDR2 YFSETQ. V was pared by 0 bases and J by 1 base, with 16 bases between. CDR3 size: 17 residues. The CDR3 is CASSLDLSAGGNTEAFF. In DNA, the CDR3 is TGCGCCAGCAGCTTGGATTTGTCAGCGGGGGGGAACACTGAAGCTTTCTTT.

The V and J genes are TRBV20-1 and TRBJ2-7, with 7 positions matching TRBD2. Germline lookup yields CDR1 DFQATT and CDR2 SNEGSKA (reference sequence). The V and J ends lost 3 bases and 4 bases, in that order; junction bases with no gene match: 9. The CDR3 runs 14 residues. As DNA, the CDR3 is TGCAGTGCTAGCCGACCTAGCGGAGCGTACGAGCAGTACTTC. This encodes CSASRPSGAYEQYF.

In its sample, this clonotype was seen many times. The chain carries TRBV20-1 and TRBJ2-1; TRBD2 aligns across 9 bases. With V trimmed by 5 bases and J by 1 base, 6 bases remained unmatched. Germline values: CDR1 DFQATT, CDR2 SNEGSKA (reference sequence). This CDR3 comprises 15 residues. The CDR3 DNA is TGCAGTGCTCACTGGCGGGAGGGATCCTACAATGAGCAGTTCTTC. As protein: CSAHWREGSYNEQFF.

This clonotype was detected ten times or more. This chain uses TRBV12-3 or TRBV12-4 with TRBJ2-3; weak D call: TRBD1 (5 bases). Between the trimmed V and J ends, which lost 6 bases and 1 base, there was a span of 8 bases. The CDR3 is made up of 13 amino acids. CDR3 bases: TGTGCCAGCAGGGGGCTGGGCACAGATACGCAGTATTTT. Its protein is CASRGLGTDTQYF.

This chain joins TRBV25-1 and TRBJ2-5; 9 bases are shared with TRBD1. Germline CDR1 MGHDK, CDR2 SYGVNS. Germline trimming cut 1 base from V and 14 bases from J; bases unmatched to any gene: 8. The CDR3 extends over 13 amino acids. CDR3 nucleotides: TGTGCCAGCAGTGAATCCCCCGACAGGGGGGGATACTTC. The encoded protein is CASSESPDRGGYF.

The V gene is TRBV28, the J gene TRBJ2-7, with D possibly matching TRBD1 (6 bases). CDR3 size: 15 residues. The V and J ends lost 6 bases and 2 bases respectively, with 17 bases between them. Germline lookup yields CDR1 MDHEN and CDR2 SYDVKM. The DNA of the CDR3 is TGTGCCAGCAGGAAACAGGGTCCCGCCACCTACGAGCAGTACTTC. It encodes CASRKQGPATYEQYF.

The chain uses TRBV24-1 and TRBJ2-2; D is possibly TRBD1 (5 bases). Germline CDR1 is KGHDR and CDR2 is SFDVKD. V lost 5 bases, J lost 7 bases, and 13 bases lay in between. The length of the CDR3 is 14 residues. The CDR3 nucleotides read TGTGCCACCAGTGCCCCAGGGTCGGGCGGGGAGCTGTTTTTT. This sequence encodes CATSAPGSGGELFF.

This clonotype was observed many times. The V and J genes are TRBV27 and TRBJ2-1; TRBD2 matches at 11 bases. The trim removed 5 bases at V and 2 bases at J, leaving 2 bases unmatched. CDR1 is MNHEY and CDR2 is SMNVEV in the germline V gene (reference sequence). The length of the CDR3 is 15 residues. CDR3 nucleotide sequence: TGTGCCAGCAGTATGACTAGCGGGGCCTACAATGAGCAGTTCTTC. This gives the protein CASSMTSGAYNEQFF.

In its sample, this clonotype was seen a few times. DNA of the CDR3: TGTGCCAGCAGGCAGACTGAGTATCAGCCCCAGCATTTT. This sequence encodes CASRQTEYQPQHF. The V call is TRBV12-3 or TRBV12-4, the J call TRBJ1-5; no firm D call. V lost 6 bases and J lost 5, with 11 bases in between. The CDR3 covers 13 residues.

This chain joins TRBV5-1 and TRBJ1-4; D is undetermined. The CDR3 spans 16 residues. Trimming took 0 bases from V and 2 from J, leaving 11 bases between them. Germline values: CDR1 SGHRS, CDR2 YFSETQ. The chain's CDR3 is CASSLGGLTTNEKLFF. The CDR3 region has the DNA TGCGCCAGCAGCTTGGGAGGGTTGACGACTAATGAAAAACTGTTTTTT. The variable domain in full, completed from reference TRBV5-1 and TRBJ1-4, reads KAGVTQTPRYLIKTRGQQVTLSCSPISGHRSVSWYQQTPGQGLQFLFEYFSETQRNKGNFPGRFSGRQFSNSRSEMNVSTLELGDSALYLCASSLGGLTTNEKLFFGSGTQLSVL.

This clonotype was seen many times. This chain joins TRBV28 and TRBJ2-3; 10 nucleotides match TRBD2. From germline, CDR1 is MDHEN and CDR2 SYDVKM. The CDR3 length is 19 residues. V lost 6 bases, J lost 0 bases, and 15 bases stayed unmatched. The DNA of the CDR3 is TGTGCCAGCAGCCCTAGGTGGCTAGCGGGAGAGGGAAGCACAGATACGCAGTATTTT. Translation: CASSPRWLAGEGSTDTQYF.

The chain is built from TRBV11-2 and TRBJ2-7, with 13 bases identical to TRBD2. Germline CDR1 SGHAT, CDR2 FQNNGV. V lost 5 bases to trimming and J lost 1 base; unmatched junction nucleotides: 11. The CDR3 covers 18 residues. CDR3 in DNA: TGTGCCAGCAGCCCCACCGGGACTAGCGGGGTTAGTTCCTACGAGCAGTACTTC. Protein sequence: CASSPTGTSGVSSYEQYF.

The genes are TRBV4-1 and TRBJ2-5, with 9 bases lining up with TRBD1. Germline V gives CDR1 MGHRA, CDR2 YSYEKL. The CDR3 extends over 15 amino acids. Unmatched junction bases numbered 4, after V lost 4 bases and J lost 1 base. CDR3 region: CASSLRDRAQETQYF. The CDR3 nucleotides are TGCGCCAGCAGCCTCCGGGACAGGGCCCAAGAGACCCAGTACTTC.

The table lists this clonotype with a few counts. This chain uses TRBV5-1 with TRBJ2-3; D might be TRBD1 (7 bases). This CDR3 contains 17 residues. CDR1 and CDR2 (germline): SGHRS, YFSETQ. Trimming took off 4 bases at V and 2 bases at J, with 20 bases between the two ends. The CDR3 coding sequence is TGCGCCAGCAGCCGAGTCGGAGGAGGGGGCCTCACAGATACGCAGTATTTT. Protein product: CASSRVGGGGLTDTQYF. Full variable domain (missing parts from reference TRBV5-1 and TRBJ2-3): KAGVTQTPRYLIKTRGQQVTLSCSPISGHRSVSWYQQTPGQGLQFLFEYFSETQRNKGNFPGRFSGRQFSNSRSEMNVSTLELGDSALYLCASSRVGGGGLTDTQYFGPGTRLTVL.

The genes are TRBV12-3 or TRBV12-4 and TRBJ2-3; a weak D match, TRBD1 (6 bases). V was trimmed by 7 bases and J by 3 bases, leaving 17 bases between them. The CDR3 is made up of 15 amino acids. CDR3: CASTDPGASTDTQYF. CDR3 sequence (DNA): TGTGCCAGCACTGACCCAGGGGCCTCGACAGATACGCAGTATTTT.

This clonotype came up a few times. This chain joins TRBV4-2 and TRBJ1-6; D gene unclear. CDR1 is LGHNA, CDR2 YNFKEQ, per germline. Trimming took off 6 bases at V and 4 bases at J, with 10 bases between the two ends. CDR3 size: 14 residues. The CDR3 DNA sequence: TGTGCCAGCAGATCCGACACGTATAATTCACCCCTCCACTTT. This encodes CASRSDTYNSPLHF.